Following are 14 T cell receptor beta chains from one sample sequenced in a study of blood T cells in healthy people across ages. PCR was performed a second time for roughly 7 to 11 cycles using a sample-barcoded 5' primer and a J-beta primer mix. Using its own MiXCR run on the 5' RACE reads, TCRdb lists one record per CDR3 protein. This table has about 580,000 distinct CDR3 sequences, around 50% appearing once. Sequencing was carried out using blood. Receptors were obtained from a man of 80 years or more in good health.

This rearrangement joins TRBV4-1 to TRBJ1-6; D is unclear. CDR1 is MGHRA, CDR2 YSYEKL, per germline. The CDR3 loop spans 15 amino acids. Trimming removed 1 base from V and 5 bases from J, with 9 bases in between. This chain's CDR3 is CASSQGEVDNSPLHF. The CDR3 region has the DNA TGCGCCAGCAGCCAAGGGGAGGTGGATAATTCACCCCTCCACTTT.

The chain joins TRBV20-1 to TRBJ1-4; no definite D call. Trimming shortened V by 6 bases and J by 8 bases, and 13 bases separated the two germline ends. Germline CDR1 DFQATT, CDR2 SNEGSKA (reference sequence). This CDR3 is 12 amino acids long. CDR3 sequence (DNA): TGCAGTGCCCACCTGGGTACAGAAAAACTGTTTTTT. Its translation is CSAHLGTEKLFF.

This clonotype was observed a few times. J is TRBJ2-1 and V is TRBV10-3; no firm D call. The CDR3 loop spans 14 amino acids. V lost 2 bases, J lost 6 bases, and 11 bases lay in between. Germline-derived CDR1 and CDR2 are ENHRY and SYGVKD. CDR3 amino acids: CAISEEKGVNEQFF. The CDR3 region has the DNA TGTGCCATCAGTGAGGAAAAGGGTGTCAATGAGCAGTTCTTC.

This clonotype was counted ten times or more. The chain combines TRBV7-2 with TRBJ2-5, with 7 positions matching TRBD2. V was clipped by 6 bases and J by 5 bases; unmatched bases: 6. The germline V gene has CDR1 SGHTA and CDR2 FQGNSA. The CDR3 has 13 residues. CDR3 DNA sequence: TGTGCCAGCAGTTTCGCCGGGGGGGAGACCCAGTACTTC. Translated, it gives CASSFAGGETQYF.

The chain recombines TRBV19 with TRBJ1-2; no firm D call. The V gene lost 9 bases and the J gene lost 7 bases, with 9 bases spanning the gap. Germline lookup yields CDR1 LNHDA and CDR2 SQIVND (reference sequence). The CDR3 totals 10 residues. The CDR3 region is CARRWGGYTF. CDR3 coding DNA: TGTGCCAGGAGATGGGGTGGCTACACCTTC.

This clonotype has only one observation. The chain employs TRBV12-3 or TRBV12-4 and TRBJ2-3, with D possibly matching TRBD2 (5 bases). Trimming removed 6 bases at V and 1 base at J, with 14 bases between. This CDR3 has 15 amino acids. CDR3 in amino acids: CASSSGTAGTDTQYF. CDR3 DNA: TGTGCCAGCAGCTCGGGAACCGCGGGCACAGATACGCAGTATTTT.

The table lists this clonotype with a few counts. This sequence joins TRBV5-6 and TRBJ2-5, with a tentative D call TRBD2 (5 bases). V was clipped by 4 bases and J by 0 bases, with 13 bases between them. From germline, CDR1 is SGHDT and CDR2 YYEEEE. The CDR3 consists of 15 residues. CDR3 nucleotide sequence: TGTGCCAGCAGCCCGGCGGACTCGTACCAAGAGACCCAGTACTTC. Amino acid sequence: CASSPADSYQETQYF. Filled out from reference TRBV5-6 and TRBJ2-5, the complete variable domain reads DAGVTQSPTHLIKTRGQQVTLRCSPKSGHDTVSWYQQALGQGPQFIFQYYEEEERQRGNFPDRFSGHQFPNYSSELNVNALLLGDSALYLCASSPADSYQETQYFGPGTRLLVL.

The rearrangement links TRBV7-3 to TRBJ2-7; the match to TRBD2 covers 11 bases. The J call may be faulty, since TRBJ2-5 better matches the DNA end. The CDR3 has 17 residues. CDR1 SGHTA and CDR2 FQGTGA come from the germline V gene. Written as DNA, the CDR3 is TGTGCCAGCAGCTTAAGGGTAGCGGGAGGGCCGGAAAAGACCCAGTACTTC. Its translation: CASSLRVAGGPEKTQYF.

The chain links TRBV7-2 to TRBJ2-5; possible D gene TRBD2, 5 bases. Germline V CDR1 and CDR2: SGHTA, FQGNSA. Trimming took 5 bases from V and 4 from J, leaving 20 bases between them. CDR3 length: 16 residues. The CDR3 sequence: CASSTPPGSPPETQYF. As DNA, the CDR3 is TGTGCCAGCAGCACCCCTCCGGGATCACCCCCAGAGACCCAGTACTTC.

The rearrangement joins TRBV7-9 to TRBJ2-3, with 10 bases matching TRBD2. The germline CDR1 and CDR2 sequences are SEHNR and FQNEAQ (reference sequence). After removal of 5 bases from V and 14 bases from J, the junction contained 13 bases not matched to a gene. The CDR3 runs 14 residues. The CDR3 nucleotides read TGTGCCAGCAGCCGCCCGGGACTAGCGATTGGGCTGTATTTT. Protein product: CASSRPGLAIGLYF.

This clonotype was counted between two and nine times. The gene calls are TRBV20-1 and TRBJ2-1; 13 positions match TRBD2. Trimming cost V 5 bases and J 4 bases; bases outside gene matches: 11. Germline CDR1 DFQATT, CDR2 SNEGSKA (reference sequence). This CDR3 spans 17 amino acids. CDR3 in DNA: TGCAGTGCTCATCGGACTAGCGGGAGAGTGATGTACAATGAGCAGTTCTTC. This gives the protein CSAHRTSGRVMYNEQFF.

The chain links TRBV5-1 to TRBJ2-5; D not resolved. Germline loops: CDR1 SGHRS, CDR2 YFSETQ. V was clipped by 7 bases and J by 1 base, with 14 bases between them. This CDR3 has 14 residues. Written as DNA, the CDR3 is TGCGCCAGCTCACCACGGGCAGGCCAAGAGACCCAGTACTTC. Encoded protein: CASSPRAGQETQYF.

V gene TRBV20-1 combines with J gene TRBJ2-7, with TRBD2 matching 8 bases. Unmatched junction bases numbered 15, after V lost 3 bases and J lost 2 bases. CDR1 and CDR2 (germline): DFQATT, SNEGSKA (reference sequence). This CDR3 has 17 amino acids. Written as DNA, the CDR3 is TGCAGTGCTAGGGGGCGATTCGGAAAGCGGGAGCCCTACGAGCAGTACTTC. Encoded protein: CSARGRFGKREPYEQYF.

This chain links TRBV20-1 with TRBJ2-7; D unclear. Trimming pared 5 bases from V and 2 bases from J, leaving 4 bases between. The CDR3 extends over 10 amino acids. CDR1 is DFQATT and CDR2 is SNEGSKA in the germline V gene (reference sequence). The CDR3 reads CSAPTYEQYF. The DNA of the CDR3 is TGCAGTGCTCCGACCTACGAGCAGTACTTC.